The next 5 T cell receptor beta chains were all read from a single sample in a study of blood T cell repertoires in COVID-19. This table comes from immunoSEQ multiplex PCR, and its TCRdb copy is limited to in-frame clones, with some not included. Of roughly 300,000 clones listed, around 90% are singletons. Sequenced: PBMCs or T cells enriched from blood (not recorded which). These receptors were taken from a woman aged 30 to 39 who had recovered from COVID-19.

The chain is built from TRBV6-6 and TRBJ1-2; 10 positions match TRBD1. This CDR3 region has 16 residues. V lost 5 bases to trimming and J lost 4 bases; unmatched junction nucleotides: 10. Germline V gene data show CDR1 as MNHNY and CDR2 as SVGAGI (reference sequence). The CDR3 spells CASSRSRDRGSYGYTF. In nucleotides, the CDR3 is TGTGCCAGCAGTCGATCCCGGGACAGGGGCAGCTATGGCTACACCTTC.

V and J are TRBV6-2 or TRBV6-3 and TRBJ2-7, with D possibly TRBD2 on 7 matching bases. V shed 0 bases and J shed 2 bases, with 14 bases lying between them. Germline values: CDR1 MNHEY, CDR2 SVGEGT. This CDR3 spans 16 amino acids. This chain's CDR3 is CASSYSSSGGPYEQYF. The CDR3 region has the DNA TGTGCCAGCAGTTACTCGAGTTCGGGGGGCCCCTACGAGCAGTACTTC.

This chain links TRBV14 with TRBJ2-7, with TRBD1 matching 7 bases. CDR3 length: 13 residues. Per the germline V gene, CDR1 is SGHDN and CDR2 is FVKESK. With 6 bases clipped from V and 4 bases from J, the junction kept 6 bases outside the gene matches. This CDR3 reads CASRQGTGYEQYF. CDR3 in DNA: TGTGCCAGCAGACAGGGGACGGGATACGAGCAGTACTTC.

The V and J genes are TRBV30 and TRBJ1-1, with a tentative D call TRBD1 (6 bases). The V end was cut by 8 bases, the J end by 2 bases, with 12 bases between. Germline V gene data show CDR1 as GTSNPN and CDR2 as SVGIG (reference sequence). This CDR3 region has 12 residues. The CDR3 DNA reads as TGTGCCGGCGGACAGCCAAACACTGAAGCTTTCTTT. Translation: CAGGQPNTEAFF.

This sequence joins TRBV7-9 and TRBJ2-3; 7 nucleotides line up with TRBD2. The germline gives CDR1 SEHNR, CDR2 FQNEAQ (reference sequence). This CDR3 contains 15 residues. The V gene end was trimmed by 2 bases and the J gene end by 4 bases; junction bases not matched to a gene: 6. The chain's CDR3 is CASSLRGGAADTQYF. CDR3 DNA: TGTGCCAGCAGCTTAAGGGGAGGGGCGGCAGATACGCAGTATTTT.